Below are 29 T cell receptor beta chains sequenced from a single sample in a study of shared clonotypes between healthy human individuals. Libraries were prepared by immunoSEQ multiplex PCR; TCRdb keeps only in-frame clonotypes and omits some of them. Here the sample spans over 2 million clones, about 95% being singletons. Positively selected for CCR7, the CD45RO-negative cells used as naive CD8 cells excluded terminally differentiated effector memory CD45RA+ cells. The specimen was naive CD8+ T cells sorted from blood. The source is a man aged 18 to 30 in good health.

The gene calls are TRBV27 and TRBJ2-1; D is unclear. This CDR3 is built from 15 residues. V was shortened by 5 bases and J by 3 bases, with 14 bases between the two germline ends. In germline, CDR1 is MNHEY, CDR2 SMNVEV (reference sequence). CDR3 residues: CASSALSGVYNEQFF. CDR3 sequence (DNA): TGTGCCAGCAGTGCCTTATCGGGCGTCTACAATGAGCAGTTCTTC.

This clone was seen once. The chain employs TRBV7-8 and TRBJ2-1; 11 positions agree with TRBD2. The CDR3 is 16 residues long. The V segment lost 5 bases and the J segment 3 bases; nucleotides outside the gene matches: 6. Germline values: CDR1 SGHVS, CDR2 FQNEAQ. Here the CDR3 reads CASSQGLAGIYNEQFF. CDR3 nucleotides: TGTGCCAGCAGCCAAGGACTAGCGGGTATCTACAATGAGCAGTTCTTC.

The chain couples TRBV5-6 to TRBJ1-2; 10 bases are a match to TRBD1. CDR1 SGHDT and CDR2 YYEEEE come from the germline V gene. Trimming at V came to 0 bases and at J to 5 bases, leaving 10 bases not matched to a gene. The CDR3 is made up of 17 amino acids. CDR3 sequence reads: CASSLDPGQGEVYGYTF. The CDR3 region has the DNA TGTGCCAGCAGCTTGGACCCAGGACAGGGGGAAGTTTATGGCTACACCTTC.

To note about this clone: The same CDR3 also results from other DNA sequences found in this sample. V usage is TRBV7-9 and J usage is TRBJ2-7; D unresolved. V was trimmed by 5 bases and J by 5 bases, leaving 10 bases between them. In germline, CDR1 is SEHNR, CDR2 FQNEAQ (reference sequence). The CDR3 is 12 residues long. This chain's CDR3 is CASSLQGNEQYF. The CDR3 DNA reads TGTGCCAGCAGCCTACAAGGGAACGAGCAGTACTTC.

The V and J genes are TRBV2 and TRBJ2-7, with TRBD1 identical over 7 bases. CDR3 length equals 16 residues. The ends lost 2 bases at V and 4 bases at J; junction bases unmatched: 11. From germline, CDR1 is SNHLY and CDR2 FYNNEI. This chain's CDR3 is CASSEIAVGGRYEQYF. CDR3 DNA sequence: TGTGCCAGCAGTGAAATCGCCGTAGGGGGCAGGTACGAGCAGTACTTC.

The V and J genes are TRBV13 and TRBJ1-1; a weak D match, TRBD1 (5 bases). V shed 3 bases and J shed 3 bases, with 17 bases lying between them. CDR1 is PRHDT, CDR2 FYEKMQ, per germline (reference sequence). The CDR3 runs to 16 residues. The CDR3 is CASSFSLGVGDTEAFF. DNA for the CDR3: TGTGCCAGCAGCTTTTCGCTAGGCGTGGGGGACACTGAAGCTTTCTTT. The full variable domain, in which reference TRBV13 and TRBJ1-1 provide the parts outside the CDR3, is AAGVIQSPRHLIKEKRETATLKCYPIPRHDTVYWYQQGPGQDPQFLISFYEKMQSDKGSIPDRFSAQQFSDYHSELNMSSLELGDSALYFCASSFSLGVGDTEAFFGQGTRLTVV.

As DNA, the CDR3 is TGTGCCAGCAGTTTCGACGGAAATAGCAATCAGCCCCAGCATTTT. It specifies CASSFDGNSNQPQHF. The chain has TRBV28 and TRBJ1-5; D uncertain. V lost 3 bases, J lost 0 bases, and 9 bases lay in between. The CDR3 spans 15 residues. CDR1 MDHEN and CDR2 SYDVKM come from the germline V gene. Combining the CDR3 with reference TRBV28 and TRBJ1-5 gives the whole variable domain DVKVTQSSRYLVKRTGEKVFLECVQDMDHENMFWYRQDPGLGLRLIYFSYDVKMKEKGDIPEGYSVSREKKERFSLILESASTNQTSMYLCASSFDGNSNQPQHFGDGTRLSIL.

On this clone itself: Other DNA variants within this sample encode the same CDR3. CDR3 loop: CSAREVTEAFF. CDR3 DNA sequence: TGCAGTGCTAGAGAAGTCACTGAAGCTTTCTTT. This sequence joins TRBV20-1 and TRBJ1-1, with no clear D. CDR3 size: 11 residues. Germline assignment: CDR1 DFQATT and CDR2 SNEGSKA (reference sequence). V lost 0 bases, J lost 4 bases, and 3 bases lay in between.

This chain connects TRBV30 to TRBJ1-4, with D hard to call. The CDR3 is 14 residues long. The V end was cut by 2 bases, the J end by 4 bases, with 11 bases between. Germline values: CDR1 GTSNPN, CDR2 SVGIG (reference sequence). In nucleotides, the CDR3 is TGTGCCTGGAGTCCAGTCTGGGATAATGAAAAACTGTTTTTT. This codes for CAWSPVWDNEKLFF.

The chain recombines TRBV19 with TRBJ2-7; 14 bases map to TRBD2. Per the germline V gene, CDR1 is LNHDA and CDR2 is SQIVND (reference sequence). The CDR3 consists of 15 residues. Trimming took 7 bases from V and 4 from J; bases not matched to a gene: 6. Here the CDR3 reads CASTPGLAGVYEQYF. As DNA, the CDR3 is TGTGCCAGTACCCCGGGACTAGCGGGAGTTTACGAGCAGTACTTC.

This clone was detected only a few times. The sample holds other DNA sequences that translate to the same CDR3. In nucleotides, the CDR3 is TGTGCCAGTAGTATAGGGACAGGGTACGAGCAGTACTTC. Translating it yields CASSIGTGYEQYF. This sequence joins TRBV19 and TRBJ2-7, with 8 bases lining up with TRBD1. The germline V gene has CDR1 LNHDA and CDR2 SQIVND (reference sequence). V lost 1 base and J lost 4; bases outside the gene matches: 0. This CDR3 region has 13 residues.

Concerning this clone itself: Within the sample, other DNA sequences also encode this same CDR3. DNA of the CDR3: TGTGCCAGCAGTTTATTAGCAGGGGCCTACGAGCAGTACTTC. Translated, it gives CASSLLAGAYEQYF. The gene calls are TRBV27 and TRBJ2-7, with D perhaps TRBD1 (6 bases). Trimming removed 1 base from V and 2 bases from J, with 9 bases in between. Germline assignment: CDR1 MNHEY and CDR2 SMNVEV (reference sequence). CDR3 length equals 14 residues.

The chain employs TRBV5-1 and TRBJ1-1; possible D gene TRBD1, 6 bases. The CDR3 runs 13 residues. Trimming removed 3 bases at V and 4 bases at J, with 10 bases between. Germline CDR1 SGHRS, CDR2 YFSETQ. The CDR3 here is CASSSRGPTEAFF. The CDR3 DNA reads as TGCGCCAGCAGCTCCAGGGGACCCACTGAAGCTTTCTTT.

The gene calls are TRBV27 and TRBJ2-7; tentatively, D is TRBD1 or TRBD2 (5 bases each). CDR3 length: 16 amino acids. Germline V gene sequence: CDR1 MNHEY, CDR2 SMNVEV (reference sequence). V lost 5 bases, J lost 2 bases, and 19 bases lay in between. The CDR3 coding sequence is TGTGCCAGCAGTCGATCGCGGGCAGGGACCACCTACGAGCAGTACTTC. Residues: CASSRSRAGTTYEQYF.

V gene TRBV10-3 combines with J gene TRBJ1-1, with D possibly being TRBD1 (5 bases). This CDR3 comprises 13 residues. Trimming stripped 4 bases from V and 4 bases from J, with 10 bases between. Germline assignment: CDR1 ENHRY and CDR2 SYGVKD. The CDR3 coding sequence is TGTGCCATCAGTGGGGGCGAAGGCACTGAAGCTTTCTTT. Translation gives CAISGGEGTEAFF.

The gene calls are TRBV9 and TRBJ2-3; 7 nucleotides match TRBD2. The CDR3 has 16 amino acids. Trimming took 4 bases from V and 2 from J; bases not matched to a gene: 10. Germline-derived CDR1 and CDR2 are SGDLS and YYNGEE. The DNA for the CDR3 is TGTGCCAGCAGCCCTGGGCCTAGCGGTGACACAGATACGCAGTATTTT. This encodes CASSPGPSGDTDTQYF. The variable domain in full, with the rest retrieved from reference TRBV9 and TRBJ2-3, is DSGVTQTPKHLITATGQRVTLRCSPRSGDLSVYWYQQSLDQGLQFLIQYYNGEERAKGNILERFSAQQFPDLHSELNLSSLELGDSALYFCASSPGPSGDTDTQYFGPGTRLTVL.

V gene TRBV4-1 combines with J gene TRBJ1-4; D not certain. This CDR3 is 15 amino acids long. V was shortened by 0 bases and J by 4 bases, with 9 bases between the two germline ends. Germline CDR1 MGHRA, CDR2 YSYEKL. CDR3 bases: TGCGCCAGCAGCCAAGATGACGGCATTAATGAAAAACTGTTTTTT. Translating it yields CASSQDDGINEKLFF.

V gene TRBV7-4 combines with J gene TRBJ2-7; 12 nucleotides match TRBD2. V gave up 5 bases and J gave up 2 bases; unmatched junction bases: 1. The CDR3 consists of 14 residues. From germline, CDR1 is SGHVT and CDR2 SQSDAQ. CDR3 in amino acids: CASSGLAGPYEQYF. CDR3 coding DNA: TGTGCCAGCAGCGGACTAGCGGGGCCCTACGAGCAGTACTTC.

The chain links TRBV5-6 to TRBJ2-1, with 12 bases that match TRBD2. Per germline, CDR1 SGHDT and CDR2 YYEEEE. V was pared by 0 bases and J by 7 bases, with 8 bases of the junction left unmatched. The CDR3 is 17 residues long. The CDR3 DNA reads as TGTGCCAGCAGCTTGGAGCTAGCGGGAGGGCCGTTAAATGAGCAGTTCTTC. Translated: CASSLELAGGPLNEQFF.

This sequence joins TRBV11-2 and TRBJ2-7; 7 bases line up with TRBD2. Trimming cost V 5 bases and J 2 bases; bases outside gene matches: 9. CDR1 SGHAT and CDR2 FQNNGV come from the germline V gene. CDR3 size: 15 residues. In nucleotides, the CDR3 is TGTGCCAGCAGCCCCTCTAGCGGACCCACCTACGAGCAGTACTTC. Amino acids: CASSPSSGPTYEQYF.

The chain employs TRBV27 and TRBJ1-1, with a possible D match to TRBD1 (6 bases). V was cut by 6 bases and J by 4 bases, with 15 bases left in between. Germline lookup yields CDR1 MNHEY and CDR2 SMNVEV (reference sequence). The CDR3 has 14 residues. CDR3 amino acids: CASSPQGTATEAFF. The DNA of the CDR3 is TGTGCCAGCAGCCCACAGGGAACGGCCACTGAAGCTTTCTTT.

This chain links TRBV9 with TRBJ2-7; D not certain. Trimming took off 0 bases at V and 5 bases at J, with 12 bases between the two ends. Germline V CDR1 and CDR2: SGDLS, YYNGEE. The CDR3 is 14 amino acids. The CDR3 is CASSVGEGIHEQYF. The DNA for the CDR3 is TGTGCCAGCAGCGTAGGCGAAGGGATCCACGAGCAGTACTTC.

This sequence joins TRBV5-4 and TRBJ2-7, with a possible D match to TRBD2 (6 bases). This CDR3 has 14 residues. The germline CDR1 and CDR2 sequences are SGHNT and YYREEE (reference sequence). V lost 4 bases and J 0 bases, leaving 11 bases between the germline ends. The DNA for the CDR3 is TGTGCCAGCAGCCTCCGGGACTCCTCCTACGAGCAGTACTTC. Protein: CASSLRDSSYEQYF. The full variable domain, in which reference TRBV5-4 and TRBJ2-7 provide the parts outside the CDR3, is ETGVTQSPTHLIKTRGQQVTLRCSSQSGHNTVSWYQQALGQGPQFIFQYYREEENGRGNFPPRFSGLQFPNYSSELNVNALELDDSALYLCASSLRDSSYEQYFGPGTRLTVT.

Concerning this clone itself: At one end, the junction sequence differs from germline, possibly due to a read error. The gene calls are TRBV7-7 and TRBJ2-1; the D is unclear. Germline CDR1 reads SSHAT; CDR2 reads FNYEAQ (reference sequence). The CDR3 runs to 13 residues. DNA of the CDR3: TGTGCTAGCAGCTTAGAGTTGGCGGATGAGCAGTTCTTC. Its protein product is CASSLELADEQFF. Based on the CDR3 plus reference TRBV7-7 and TRBJ2-1, the full variable domain is GAGVSQSPRYKVTKRGQDVTLRCDPISSHATLYWYQQALGQGPEFLTYFNYEAQPDKSGLPSDRFSAERPEGSISTLTIQRTEQRDSAMYRCASSLELADEQFFGPGTRLTVL.

J is TRBJ2-7 and V is TRBV14; D possibly corresponds to TRBD1 (6 bases). The CDR3 totals 13 residues. Germline assignment: CDR1 SGHDN and CDR2 FVKESK. V gave up 4 bases and J gave up 1 base, with 8 bases separating them. As DNA, the CDR3 is TGTGCCAGCAGCCGAACAGGGTCCTACGAGCAGTACTTC. It yields the protein CASSRTGSYEQYF. The full variable domain, its missing parts supplied by reference TRBV14 and TRBJ2-7, is EAGVTQFPSHSVIEKGQTVTLRCDPISGHDNLYWYRRVMGKEIKFLLHFVKESKQDESGMPNNRFLAERTGGTYSTLKVQPAELEDSGVYFCASSRTGSYEQYFGPGTRLTVT.

This chain connects TRBV6-6 to TRBJ2-3; D not resolved. This CDR3 contains 14 residues. From germline, CDR1 is MNHNY and CDR2 SVGAGI (reference sequence). V was trimmed by 2 bases and J by 1 base, leaving 7 bases between them. CDR3 in amino acids: CASSYQPGTDTQYF. The CDR3 DNA sequence: TGTGCCAGCAGTTACCAACCGGGCACAGATACGCAGTATTTT.

Note on this clone: The junction departs from germline at one end; a sequencing error may be responsible. Distinct nucleotide sequences in the sample also encode this CDR3. V usage is TRBV13 and J usage is TRBJ1-1, with 7 nucleotides matching TRBD1. The CDR3 runs 15 residues. Germline V gene data show CDR1 as PRHDT and CDR2 as FYEKMQ (reference sequence). The CDR3 protein is CASSLGRGVNTEAFF. The CDR3 DNA reads TGTGCCAGCAGCCTAGGCAGGGGGGTGAACACTGAAGCTTTCTTT.

The rearrangement links TRBV19 to TRBJ1-5; 8 nucleotides align to TRBD1. CDR1 LNHDA and CDR2 SQIVND come from the germline V gene (reference sequence). J lost 4 bases, V lost 5 bases, and 7 bases had no gene match. This CDR3 region has 15 residues. This chain's CDR3 is CASSPGQGGNQPQHF. CDR3 DNA: TGTGCCAGTAGTCCCGGACAGGGAGGTAATCAGCCCCAGCATTTT.

The genes are TRBV27 and TRBJ1-1; D is perhaps TRBD1 (6 bases). V dropped 5 bases and J dropped 0 bases, with 13 bases sitting between them. This CDR3 is built from 15 residues. CDR1 and CDR2 from the germline V gene are MNHEY and SMNVEV (reference sequence). CDR3 sequence (DNA): TGTGCCAGCAGTCCCTGGGACAAGATGAACACTGAAGCTTTCTTT. It specifies CASSPWDKMNTEAFF.